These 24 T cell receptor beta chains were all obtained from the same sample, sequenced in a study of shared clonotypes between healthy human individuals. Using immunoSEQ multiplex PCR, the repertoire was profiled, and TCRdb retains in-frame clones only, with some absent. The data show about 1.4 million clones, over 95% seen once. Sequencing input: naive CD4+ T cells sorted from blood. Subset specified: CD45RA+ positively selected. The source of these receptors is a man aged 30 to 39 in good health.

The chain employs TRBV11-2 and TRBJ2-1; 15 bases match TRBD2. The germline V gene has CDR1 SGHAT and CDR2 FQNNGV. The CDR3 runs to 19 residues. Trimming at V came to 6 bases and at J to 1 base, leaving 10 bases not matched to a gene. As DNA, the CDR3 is TGTGCCAGCAGAGATACCGGGACTAGCGGGAGGTGGTCCTACAATGAGCAGTTCTTC. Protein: CASRDTGTSGRWSYNEQFF. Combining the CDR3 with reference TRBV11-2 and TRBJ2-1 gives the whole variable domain EAGVAQSPRYKIIEKRQSVAFWCNPISGHATLYWYQQILGQGPKLLIQFQNNGVVDDSQLPKDRFSAERLKGVDSTLKIQPAKLEDSAVYLCASRDTGTSGRWSYNEQFFGPGTRLTVL.

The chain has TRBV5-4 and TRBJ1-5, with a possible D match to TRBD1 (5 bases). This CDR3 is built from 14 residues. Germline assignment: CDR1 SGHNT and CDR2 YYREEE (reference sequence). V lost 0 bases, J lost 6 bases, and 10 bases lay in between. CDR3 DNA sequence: TGTGCCAGCAGCTTGGGGACATTGGGTCAGCCCCAGCATTTT. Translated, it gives CASSLGTLGQPQHF.

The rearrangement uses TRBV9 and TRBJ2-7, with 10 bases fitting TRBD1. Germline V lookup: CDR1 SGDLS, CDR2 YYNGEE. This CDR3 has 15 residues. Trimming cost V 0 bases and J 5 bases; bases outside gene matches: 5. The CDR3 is CASSVGGTGVNEQYF. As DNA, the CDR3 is TGTGCCAGCAGCGTAGGGGGGACAGGGGTAAACGAGCAGTACTTC.

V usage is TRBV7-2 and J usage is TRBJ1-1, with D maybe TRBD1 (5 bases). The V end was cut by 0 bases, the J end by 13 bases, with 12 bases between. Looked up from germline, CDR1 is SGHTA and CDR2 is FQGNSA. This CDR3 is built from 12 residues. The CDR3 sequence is CASSLARGLGFF. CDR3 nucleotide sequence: TGTGCCAGCAGCTTAGCGAGGGGACTAGGTTTCTTT.

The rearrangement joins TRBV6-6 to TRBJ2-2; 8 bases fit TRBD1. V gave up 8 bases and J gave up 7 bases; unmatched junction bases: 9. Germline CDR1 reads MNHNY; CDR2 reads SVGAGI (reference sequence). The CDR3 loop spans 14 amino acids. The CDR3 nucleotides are TGTGCCAGCCACGGACAGGGAAGGAGCGGGGAGCTGTTTTTT. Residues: CASHGQGRSGELFF.

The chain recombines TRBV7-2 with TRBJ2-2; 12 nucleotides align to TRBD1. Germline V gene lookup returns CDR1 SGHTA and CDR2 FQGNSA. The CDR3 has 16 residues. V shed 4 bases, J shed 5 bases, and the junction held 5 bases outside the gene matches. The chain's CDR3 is CASSSWDRGRTGELFF. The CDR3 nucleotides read TGTGCCAGCAGCTCCTGGGACAGGGGGCGGACCGGGGAGCTGTTTTTT.

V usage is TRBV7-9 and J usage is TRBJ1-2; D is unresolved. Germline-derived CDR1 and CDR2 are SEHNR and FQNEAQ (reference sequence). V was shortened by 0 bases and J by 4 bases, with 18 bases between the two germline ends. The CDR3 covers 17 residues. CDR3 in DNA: TGTGCCAGCAGCTTAGCGATCCCCCTGGCGAGTGGCTATGGCTACACCTTC. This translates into CASSLAIPLASGYGYTF.

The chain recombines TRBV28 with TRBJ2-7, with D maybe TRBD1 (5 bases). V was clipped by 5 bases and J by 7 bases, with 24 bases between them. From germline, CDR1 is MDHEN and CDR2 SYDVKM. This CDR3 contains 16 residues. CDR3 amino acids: CASSPHSLGPQGEQYF. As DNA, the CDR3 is TGTGCCAGCAGTCCCCACTCCCTAGGGCCCCAGGGTGAGCAGTACTTC.

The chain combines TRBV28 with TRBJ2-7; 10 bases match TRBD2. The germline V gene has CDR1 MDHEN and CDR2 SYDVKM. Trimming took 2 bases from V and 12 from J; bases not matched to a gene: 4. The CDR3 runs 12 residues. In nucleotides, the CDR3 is TGTGCCAGCAGTTTACTAGCGGGAGTCCTGTACTTC. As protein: CASSLLAGVLYF.

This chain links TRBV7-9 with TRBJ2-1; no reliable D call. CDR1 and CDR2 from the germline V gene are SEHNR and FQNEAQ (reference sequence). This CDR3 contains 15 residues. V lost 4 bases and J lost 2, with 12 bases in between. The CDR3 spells CASSSLTRTYNEQFF. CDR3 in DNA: TGTGCCAGCAGCTCTCTTACGAGGACCTACAATGAGCAGTTCTTC.

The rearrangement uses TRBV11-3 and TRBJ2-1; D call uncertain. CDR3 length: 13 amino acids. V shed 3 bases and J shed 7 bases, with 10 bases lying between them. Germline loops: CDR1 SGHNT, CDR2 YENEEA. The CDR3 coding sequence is TGTGCCAGCAGCTTTAGTGCTACTAATGAGCAGTTCTTC. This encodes CASSFSATNEQFF. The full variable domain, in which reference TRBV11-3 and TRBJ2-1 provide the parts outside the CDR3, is EAGVVQSPRYKIIEKKQPVAFWCNPISGHNTLYWYLQNLGQGPELLIRYENEEAVDDSQLPKDRFSAERLKGVDSTLKIQPAELGDSAVYLCASSFSATNEQFFGPGTRLTVL.

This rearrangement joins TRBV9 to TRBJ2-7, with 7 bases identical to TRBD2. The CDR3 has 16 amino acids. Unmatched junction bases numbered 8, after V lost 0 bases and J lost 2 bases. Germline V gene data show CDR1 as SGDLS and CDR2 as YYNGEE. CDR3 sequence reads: CASSVAGSGLPYEQYF. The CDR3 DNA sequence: TGTGCCAGCAGCGTAGCAGGTAGCGGGCTCCCCTACGAGCAGTACTTC.

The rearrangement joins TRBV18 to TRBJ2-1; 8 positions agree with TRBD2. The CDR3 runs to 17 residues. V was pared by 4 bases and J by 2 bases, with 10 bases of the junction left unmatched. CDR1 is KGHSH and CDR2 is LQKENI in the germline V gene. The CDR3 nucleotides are TGTGCCAGCTCACTCACAGTGACTAGCGAGACCTACAATGAGCAGTTCTTC. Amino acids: CASSLTVTSETYNEQFF.

The CDR3 loop reads CAWRGSGGQEQYF. In DNA, the CDR3 is TGTGCCTGGAGGGGGAGCGGGGGTCAAGAGCAGTACTTC. This chain uses TRBV30 with TRBJ2-7; 8 nucleotides line up with TRBD2. This CDR3 region has 13 residues. Unmatched junction bases numbered 8, after V lost 3 bases and J lost 7 bases. CDR1 and CDR2 (germline): GTSNPN, SVGIG (reference sequence).

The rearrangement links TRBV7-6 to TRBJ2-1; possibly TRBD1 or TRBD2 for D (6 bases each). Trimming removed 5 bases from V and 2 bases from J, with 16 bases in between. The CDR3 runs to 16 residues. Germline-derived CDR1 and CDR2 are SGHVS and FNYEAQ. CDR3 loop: CASSLLRGLAYNEQFF. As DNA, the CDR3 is TGTGCCAGCAGCCTCCTTCGGGGGCTGGCCTACAATGAGCAGTTCTTC.

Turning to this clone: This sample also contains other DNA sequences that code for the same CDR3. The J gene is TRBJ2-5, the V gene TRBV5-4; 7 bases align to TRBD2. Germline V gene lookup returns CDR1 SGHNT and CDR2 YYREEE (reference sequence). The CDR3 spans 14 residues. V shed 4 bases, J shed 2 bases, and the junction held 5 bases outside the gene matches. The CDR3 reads CASSRGGGQETQYF. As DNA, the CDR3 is TGTGCCAGCAGCCGGGGCGGGGGTCAAGAGACCCAGTACTTC.

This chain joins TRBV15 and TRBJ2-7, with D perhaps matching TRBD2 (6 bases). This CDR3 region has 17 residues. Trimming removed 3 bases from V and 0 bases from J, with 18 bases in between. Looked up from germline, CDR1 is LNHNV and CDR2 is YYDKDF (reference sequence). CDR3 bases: TGTGCCACCAGCAGCCGCTTCAGGAGGCGGGACTCCTACGAGCAGTACTTC. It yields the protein CATSSRFRRRDSYEQYF.

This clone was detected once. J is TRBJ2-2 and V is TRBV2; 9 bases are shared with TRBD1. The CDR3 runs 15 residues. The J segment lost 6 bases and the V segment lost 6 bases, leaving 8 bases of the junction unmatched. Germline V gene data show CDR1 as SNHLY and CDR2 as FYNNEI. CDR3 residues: CASRAQGAKPGELFF. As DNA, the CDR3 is TGTGCCAGCAGAGCACAGGGGGCTAAGCCCGGGGAGCTGTTTTTT.

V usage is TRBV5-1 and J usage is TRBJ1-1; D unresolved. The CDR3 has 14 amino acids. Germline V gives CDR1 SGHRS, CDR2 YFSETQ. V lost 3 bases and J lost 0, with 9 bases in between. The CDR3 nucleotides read TGCGCCAGCAGCTCGATAGCAATGAACACTGAAGCTTTCTTT. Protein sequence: CASSSIAMNTEAFF. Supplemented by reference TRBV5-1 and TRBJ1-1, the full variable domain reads KAGVTQTPRYLIKTRGQQVTLSCSPISGHRSVSWYQQTPGQGLQFLFEYFSETQRNKGNFPGRFSGRQFSNSRSEMNVSTLELGDSALYLCASSSIAMNTEAFFGQGTRLTVV.

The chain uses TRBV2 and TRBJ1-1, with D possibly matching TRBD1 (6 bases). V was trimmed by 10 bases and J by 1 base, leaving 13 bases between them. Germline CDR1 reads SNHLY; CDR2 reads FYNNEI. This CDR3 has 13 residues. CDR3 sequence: CATLGQPNTEAFF. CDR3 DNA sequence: TGTGCCACCCTGGGACAACCGAACACTGAAGCTTTCTTT.

The DNA for the CDR3 is TGTGCCAGTAGTGTTCTAGCTGAGGAGACCCAGTACTTC. This codes for CASSVLAEETQYF. J is TRBJ2-5 and V is TRBV19, with a tentative D call TRBD2 (5 bases). Trimming stripped 5 bases from V and 5 bases from J, with 12 bases between. CDR3 length equals 13 residues. Per the germline V gene, CDR1 is LNHDA and CDR2 is SQIVND (reference sequence).

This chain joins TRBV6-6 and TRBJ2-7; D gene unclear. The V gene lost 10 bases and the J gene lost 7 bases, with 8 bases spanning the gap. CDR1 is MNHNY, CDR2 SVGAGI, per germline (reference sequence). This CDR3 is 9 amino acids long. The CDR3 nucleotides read TGTGCCAACCCTCTGGAGCAGTACTTC. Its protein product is CANPLEQYF.

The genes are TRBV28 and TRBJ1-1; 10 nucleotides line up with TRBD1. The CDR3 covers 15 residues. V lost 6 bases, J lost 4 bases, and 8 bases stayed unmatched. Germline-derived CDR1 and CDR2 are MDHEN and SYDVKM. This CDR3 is CASSQSRDRGTEAFF. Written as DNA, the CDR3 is TGTGCCAGCAGCCAGTCCCGGGACAGGGGCACTGAAGCTTTCTTT.

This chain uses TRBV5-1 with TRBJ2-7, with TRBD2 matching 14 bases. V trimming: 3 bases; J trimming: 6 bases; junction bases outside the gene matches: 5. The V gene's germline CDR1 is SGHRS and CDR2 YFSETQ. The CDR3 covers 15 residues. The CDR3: CASSWGTSGSSEQYF. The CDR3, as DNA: TGCGCCAGCAGCTGGGGGACTAGCGGGAGCTCCGAGCAGTACTTC.